The 14 T cell receptor beta chains reported below all come from one sample, sequenced in a study of T-cell memory formation after mild COVID-19. TCRdb reprocessed the 5' RACE reads with MiXCR, giving one entry per CDR3 protein. The sample has hundreds of thousands of distinct CDR3 sequences; just over 20% are singletons. The sample taken for sequencing was PBMCs or a T cell subset sorted from them (not recorded which). The receptors originated from an adult woman who had mild COVID-19 (a few samples of this study predate the infection). Cell type and time point are not known.

The sample holds a few counts of this clonotype. The genes are TRBV10-3 and TRBJ2-2; 14 bases are a match to TRBD2. Germline V gene data show CDR1 as ENHRY and CDR2 as SYGVKD. This CDR3 has 18 residues. V shed 2 bases, J shed 5 bases, and the junction held 7 bases outside the gene matches. The CDR3 nucleotides are TGTGCCATCAGTGAGAGCCGACTAGCGGGAGGGGAGACCGGGGAGCTGTTTTTT. Its translation is CAISESRLAGGETGELFF.

A few counts support this clonotype. DNA of the CDR3: TGTGCCAGCAGCTTAGATCGGACTAGCGGGGTAGAGCAGTTCTTC. It specifies CASSLDRTSGVEQFF. This rearrangement joins TRBV11-3 to TRBJ2-1, with 12 bases matching TRBD2. This CDR3 contains 15 residues. Germline-derived CDR1 and CDR2 are SGHNT and YENEEA. J was trimmed by 10 bases and V by 0 bases; bases with no gene match: 4.

This sequence joins TRBV7-2 and TRBJ1-6, with a weak D call TRBD1 (6 bases). Trimming cost V 7 bases and J 7 bases, with 11 bases left between them. In germline, CDR1 is SGHTA, CDR2 FQGNSA. The CDR3 runs to 13 residues. This CDR3 reads CASNGQKNSPLHF. In nucleotides, the CDR3 is TGTGCCAGCAATGGACAGAAAAATTCACCCCTCCACTTT.

V is TRBV5-1 and J is TRBJ2-7; D is unresolved. The CDR3 spans 12 residues. Germline V gene sequence: CDR1 SGHRS, CDR2 YFSETQ. The ends were cut back, 2 bases at V and 7 bases at J, with 10 bases in the middle. CDR3 DNA: TGCGCCAGCAGCTTTTACCGAACGGAGCAGTACTTC. It codes for CASSFYRTEQYF. Drawing the rest from reference TRBV5-1 and TRBJ2-7, the complete variable domain is KAGVTQTPRYLIKTRGQQVTLSCSPISGHRSVSWYQQTPGQGLQFLFEYFSETQRNKGNFPGRFSGRQFSNSRSEMNVSTLELGDSALYLCASSFYRTEQYFGPGTRLTVT.

This chain connects TRBV6-6 to TRBJ2-7; D is possibly TRBD2 (5 bases). Germline values: CDR1 MNHNY, CDR2 SVGAGI (reference sequence). Trimming removed 2 bases from V and 7 bases from J, with 21 bases in between. This CDR3 has 16 amino acids. In DNA, the CDR3 is TGTGCCAGCAGTTACGAAGACGCGGCCCAAACGGGGGAGCAGTACTTC. Translated: CASSYEDAAQTGEQYF.

The chain uses TRBV10-3 and TRBJ2-5; D ambiguous. Germline assignment: CDR1 ENHRY and CDR2 SYGVKD. The CDR3 runs to 14 residues. The V end was cut by 1 base, the J end by 5 bases, with 11 bases between. The CDR3 sequence: CAISELVLGETQYF. The CDR3 DNA follows: TGTGCCATCAGTGAGTTGGTCCTCGGGGAGACCCAGTACTTC.

The chain links TRBV6-1 to TRBJ2-1, with unresolved D. The CDR3 loop spans 10 amino acids. CDR1 MNHNS and CDR2 SASEGT come from the germline V gene. V was shortened by 8 bases and J by 12 bases, with 11 bases between the two germline ends. This chain's CDR3 is CASGLARQFF. In nucleotides, the CDR3 is TGTGCCAGCGGGTTAGCTAGGCAGTTCTTC.

The chain has TRBV6-5 and TRBJ2-7, with TRBD1 matching 10 bases. J was trimmed by 3 bases and V by 10 bases; bases with no gene match: 12. The CDR3 contains 15 residues. Germline V CDR1 and CDR2: MNHEY, SVGAGI. The CDR3 DNA follows: TGTGCCACCCAGGGCCCGGGACAGGGGAACTACGAGCAGTACTTC. The encoded protein is CATQGPGQGNYEQYF.

The chain has TRBV6-4 and TRBJ2-1; D may correspond to TRBD1 or TRBD2 (5 bases each). V lost 3 bases and J 2 bases, leaving 11 bases between the germline ends. The length of the CDR3 is 15 residues. Looked up from germline, CDR1 is MRHNA and CDR2 is SNTAGT. This chain's CDR3 is CASSETWGPYNEQFF. Written as DNA, the CDR3 is TGTGCCAGCAGTGAGACCTGGGGACCCTACAATGAGCAGTTCTTC.

The genes are TRBV5-5 and TRBJ2-7, with a possible D match to TRBD1 (6 bases). The CDR3 covers 17 residues. Per the germline V gene, CDR1 is SGHKS and CDR2 is YYEKEE (reference sequence). V lost 3 bases to trimming and J lost 3 bases, with 22 bases between them. DNA for the CDR3: TGTGCCAGCAGCTCCCTACAGGGACCGAGTTACGGCTACGAGCAGTACTTC. Amino acids: CASSSLQGPSYGYEQYF.

This clonotype was counted a single time. The chain combines TRBV12-3 or TRBV12-4 with TRBJ1-2; perhaps TRBD1 as D (5 bases). The germline V and J ends were trimmed by 1 base and 7 bases, with 10 bases remaining between them. This CDR3 spans 13 amino acids. The CDR3 bases are TGTGCCAGCAGTTTAGATGGGGCTGCTGGCTACACCTTC. This codes for CASSLDGAAGYTF.

The chain uses TRBV7-2 and TRBJ2-7, with D possibly matching TRBD2 (5 bases). V was trimmed by 6 bases and J by 3 bases, leaving 12 bases between them. Germline V gene data show CDR1 as SGHTA and CDR2 as FQGNSA. This CDR3 has 13 amino acids. The CDR3 DNA sequence: TGTGCCAGCAGGTCAGGACTGAACTACGAGCAGTACTTC. Translation gives CASRSGLNYEQYF.

This clonotype was seen a handful of times. The rearrangement joins TRBV2 to TRBJ1-5; TRBD1 matches at 8 bases. The CDR3 is made up of 16 amino acids. The V gene end was trimmed by 8 bases and the J gene end by 1 base; junction bases not matched to a gene: 10. Germline loops: CDR1 SNHLY, CDR2 FYNNEI. This CDR3 is CASSDREAGSNQPQHF. CDR3 nucleotides: TGTGCCAGCTCGGACAGGGAGGCAGGGAGCAATCAGCCCCAGCATTTT.

Details on this clonotype: This may be a read error: a much more frequent sequence differs by one nucleotide. The V and J genes are TRBV12-3 or TRBV12-4 and TRBJ2-5; D unclear. Trimming removed 7 bases at V and 2 bases at J, with 5 bases between. The CDR3 length is 11 residues. Here the CDR3 DNA reads TGTGCCAGCAAACAGCAAGAGACCCAGTACTTC. This sequence encodes CASKQQETQYF.